The present TCR beta chain was sequenced within a study of blood T cells in healthy people across ages. This CDR3 has 16 amino acids. Germline trimming cut 6 bases from V and 5 bases from J; bases unmatched to any gene: 13. It was with a sample-barcoded 5' primer and a J-beta primer mix that a second PCR of roughly 7 to 12 cycles was run. MiXCR was run by TCRdb on the 5' RACE reads, yielding one entry per CDR3 protein. The repertoire holds 1.5 million to 2 million distinct CDR3 sequences, with roughly 30% as singletons. This clonotype has more than one count but fewer than ten. Source material: blood. The chain has TRBV12-3 or TRBV12-4 and TRBJ2-1; 7 nucleotides line up with TRBD2. This clonotype originated in a woman in her thirties in good health. This CDR3 reads CASSILSASGHNEQFF. The CDR3 DNA follows: TGTGCCAGCAGCATTTTATCGGCTAGCGGACACAATGAGCAGTTCTTC.